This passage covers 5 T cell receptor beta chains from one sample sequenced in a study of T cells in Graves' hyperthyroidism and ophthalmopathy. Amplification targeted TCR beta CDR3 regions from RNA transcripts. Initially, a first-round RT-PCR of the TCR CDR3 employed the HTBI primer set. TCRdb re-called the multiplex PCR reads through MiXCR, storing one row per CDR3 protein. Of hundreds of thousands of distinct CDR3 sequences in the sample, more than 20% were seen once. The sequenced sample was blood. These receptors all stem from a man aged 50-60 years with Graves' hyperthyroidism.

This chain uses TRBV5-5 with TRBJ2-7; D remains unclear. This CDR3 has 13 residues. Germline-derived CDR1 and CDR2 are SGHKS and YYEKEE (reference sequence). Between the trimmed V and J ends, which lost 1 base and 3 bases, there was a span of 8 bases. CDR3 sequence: CASSLSEYYEQYF. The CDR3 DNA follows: TGTGCCAGCAGCTTGTCCGAATACTACGAGCAGTACTTC.

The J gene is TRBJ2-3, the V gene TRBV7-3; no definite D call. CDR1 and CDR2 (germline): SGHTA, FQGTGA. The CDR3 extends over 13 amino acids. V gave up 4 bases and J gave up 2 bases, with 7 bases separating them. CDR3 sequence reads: CASSSFATDTQYF. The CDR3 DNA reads TGTGCCAGCAGCTCTTTTGCCACAGATACGCAGTATTTT.

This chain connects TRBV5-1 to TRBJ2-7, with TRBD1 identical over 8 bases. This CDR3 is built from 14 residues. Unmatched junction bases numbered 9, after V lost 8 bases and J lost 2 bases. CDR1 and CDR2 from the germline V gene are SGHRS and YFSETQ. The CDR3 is CASTSTTGAYEQYF. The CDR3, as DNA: TGCGCCAGTACTAGTACGACAGGGGCCTACGAGCAGTACTTC.

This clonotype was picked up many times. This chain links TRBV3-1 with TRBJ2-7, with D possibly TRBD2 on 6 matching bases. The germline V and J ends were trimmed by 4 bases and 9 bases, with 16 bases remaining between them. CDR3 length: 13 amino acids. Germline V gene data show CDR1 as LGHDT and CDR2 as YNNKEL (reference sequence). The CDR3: CASSRTEGSGQYF. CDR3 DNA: TGTGCCAGCAGCCGAACGGAGGGTTCGGGGCAGTACTTC.

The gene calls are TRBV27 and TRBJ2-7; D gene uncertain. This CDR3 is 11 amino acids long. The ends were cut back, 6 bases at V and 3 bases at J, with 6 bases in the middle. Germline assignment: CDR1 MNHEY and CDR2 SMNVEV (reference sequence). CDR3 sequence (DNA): TGTGCCAGCAGGACGAGCTACGAGCAGTACTTC. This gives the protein CASRTSYEQYF.